These 13 T cell receptor beta chains came from one sample sequenced in a study of T cell responses to AZD1222 COVID-19 vaccine. Profiling relied on immunoSEQ multiplex PCR, and the TCRdb table lists in-frame clones only, not all of them. The table shows about 110,000 clones, with 88% occurring only once. The input for sequencing was peripheral blood, taken on day 0 of AZD1222 vaccination. These receptors originate from an adult in good health.

The table lists this clone with a few counts. The V gene is TRBV7-9, the J gene TRBJ1-1, with 8 bases matching TRBD1. CDR1 SEHNR and CDR2 FQNEAQ come from the germline V gene (reference sequence). The CDR3 totals 15 residues. The junction had 9 bases not matched to a gene; V was cut back by 5 bases and J by 4 bases. The CDR3 DNA reads TGTGCCAGCAGCCCTGGACAGGGTTCGGGCACTGAAGCTTTCTTT. Its protein product is CASSPGQGSGTEAFF.

About this clone itself: The same CDR3 can be traced to other DNA sequences in this sample. This chain links TRBV12-3 or TRBV12-4 with TRBJ1-5; D remains ambiguous. V was trimmed by 2 bases and J by 4 bases, leaving 6 bases between them. The CDR3 length is 13 residues. CDR3 protein: CASSLWGNQPQHF. CDR3 in DNA: TGTGCCAGCAGTTTATGGGGTAATCAGCCCCAGCATTTT.

The CDR3 DNA follows: TGTGCCAGCAGTTCCGACCTGAACACTGAAGCTTTCTTT. Residues: CASSSDLNTEAFF. The chain couples TRBV2 to TRBJ1-1; D gene ambiguous. V was pared by 5 bases and J by 0 bases, with 7 bases between. This CDR3 region has 13 residues. Germline V gives CDR1 SNHLY, CDR2 FYNNEI.

This clone occurred once. This chain links TRBV15 with TRBJ1-2, with D possibly matching TRBD1 (6 bases). V gave up 0 bases and J gave up 3 bases, with 11 bases separating them. The CDR3 length is 15 residues. CDR1 is LNHNV and CDR2 is YYDKDF in the germline V gene (reference sequence). This chain's CDR3 is CATSRERNRDYGYTF. The DNA of the CDR3 is TGTGCCACCAGCAGAGAACGTAACAGGGACTATGGCTACACCTTC.

The V call is TRBV4-1, the J call TRBJ1-1; 10 bases map to TRBD1. The CDR3 totals 17 residues. The J segment lost 5 bases and the V segment lost 4 bases, leaving 13 bases of the junction unmatched. Per the germline V gene, CDR1 is MGHRA and CDR2 is YSYEKL. CDR3 coding DNA: TGCGCCAGCAGCCTACGAGGGGCCGGGACAGGGGTAACTGAAGCTTTCTTT. Translation gives CASSLRGAGTGVTEAFF.

The chain combines TRBV5-4 with TRBJ1-2; no firm D call. The CDR3 has 15 residues. Germline V CDR1 and CDR2: SGHNT, YYREEE (reference sequence). V lost 0 bases to trimming and J lost 4 bases, with 13 bases between them. CDR3 nucleotides: TGTGCCAGCAGCTTGGTGGAGGGAGGAGGCTATGGCTACACCTTC. This translates into CASSLVEGGGYGYTF.

This clone is a singleton in its sample. The chain carries TRBV5-1 and TRBJ1-2; D is uncertain. The germline V and J ends were trimmed by 2 bases and 5 bases, with 13 bases remaining between them. Germline CDR1 reads SGHRS; CDR2 reads YFSETQ. This CDR3 spans 14 amino acids. Here the CDR3 DNA reads TGCGCCAGCAGCTTAGGGCCAATCGGGTATGGCTACACCTTC. It yields the protein CASSLGPIGYGYTF.

V usage is TRBV9 and J usage is TRBJ2-7, with 12 bases aligning to TRBD1. This CDR3 is built from 14 residues. Germline assignment: CDR1 SGDLS and CDR2 YYNGEE. V lost 6 bases, J lost 5 bases, and 6 bases stayed unmatched. This CDR3 reads CASTRDRGPNEQYF. The CDR3 DNA reads as TGTGCCAGCACACGGGACAGGGGGCCCAACGAGCAGTACTTC.

The table lists this clone with a few counts. The J gene is TRBJ2-7, the V gene TRBV3-1 (or the pseudogene TRBV3-2); unclear D gene. V shed 4 bases and J shed 9 bases, with 13 bases lying between them. The V gene's germline CDR1 is LGHDT and CDR2 YNNKEL (reference sequence). There are 12 residues in the CDR3. In DNA form, the CDR3 reads TGTGCCAGCAGCCTAGACCGGGCACGGCAGTACTTC. As protein: CASSLDRARQYF.

The chain uses TRBV12-3 or TRBV12-4 and TRBJ2-7, with D unclear. Trimming left V 3 bases short and J 6 bases short, with 9 bases between. The CDR3 loop spans 12 amino acids. CDR3 bases: TGTGCCAGCAGTTTTGGCACGGTCGAGCAGTACTTC. Amino acids: CASSFGTVEQYF.

The chain is built from TRBV2 and TRBJ1-4; D ambiguous. This CDR3 is built from 12 residues. Between the trimmed V and J ends, which lost 8 bases and 6 bases, there was a span of 10 bases. Per the germline V gene, CDR1 is SNHLY and CDR2 is FYNNEI. The CDR3 sequence is CASCLHDEKLFF. In DNA form, the CDR3 reads TGTGCCAGCTGCTTACATGATGAAAAACTGTTTTTT.

J is TRBJ1-1 and V is TRBV3-1 (or the pseudogene TRBV3-2); D is possibly TRBD1 (5 bases). V lost 1 base and J lost 4, with 13 bases in between. CDR1 and CDR2 (germline): LGHDT, YNNKEL (reference sequence). This CDR3 contains 15 residues. The CDR3 DNA is TGTGCCAGCAGCCAAGCTTCTTCAGGGTTCACTGAAGCTTTCTTT. Encoded protein: CASSQASSGFTEAFF.

The CDR3 here is CASTHMGSGEKLFF. CDR3 DNA sequence: TGTGCCAGCACCCATATGGGGTCGGGGGAAAAACTGTTTTTT. The V call is TRBV7-9, the J call TRBJ1-4; no clear D. Germline values: CDR1 SEHNR, CDR2 FQNEAQ (reference sequence). V was shortened by 7 bases and J by 8 bases, with 17 bases between the two germline ends. This CDR3 contains 14 residues.